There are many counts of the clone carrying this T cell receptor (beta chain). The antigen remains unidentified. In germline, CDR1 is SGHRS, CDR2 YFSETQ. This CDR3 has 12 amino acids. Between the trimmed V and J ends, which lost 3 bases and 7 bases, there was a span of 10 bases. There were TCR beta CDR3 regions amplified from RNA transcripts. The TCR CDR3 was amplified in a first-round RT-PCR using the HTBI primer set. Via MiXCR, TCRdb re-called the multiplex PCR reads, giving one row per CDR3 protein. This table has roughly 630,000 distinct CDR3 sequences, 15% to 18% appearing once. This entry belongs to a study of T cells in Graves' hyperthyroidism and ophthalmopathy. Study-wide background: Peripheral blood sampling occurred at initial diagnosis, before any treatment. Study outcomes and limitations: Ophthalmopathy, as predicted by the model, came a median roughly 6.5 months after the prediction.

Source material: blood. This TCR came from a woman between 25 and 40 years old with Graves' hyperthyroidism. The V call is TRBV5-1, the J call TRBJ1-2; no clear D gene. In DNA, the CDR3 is TGCGCCAGCAGCTCAAGGACCAGTGGCTACACCTTC. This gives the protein CASSSRTSGYTF.